Listed below are T cell receptor beta chains from one sample, sequenced in a study of cytomegalovirus exposure and HLA in healthy donors. Data came from immunoSEQ multiplex PCR; TCRdb stores just in-frame clones and leaves some out. The table has about 180,000 clones, less than 80% seen once; the top ten hold roughly 1.5%. Sequencing was performed on PBMCs. The receptors were gathered from a man aged 18 to 29 in good health and CMV-seronegative. Each CDR3 is given with its conserved first and last residue.

j_call v_call cdr3_length cdr3_aa
TRBJ1-1 TRBV2 14 CASRVDGKNTEAFF
TRBJ1-2 TRBV30 12 CAWRSSGIGYTF
TRBJ1-2 TRBV28 12 CASSPGGYGYTF
TRBJ2-4 TRBV5-6 14 CASSLGTHKNIQYF
TRBJ2-3 TRBV27 15 CASSHRDRSTDTQYF
TRBJ2-3 TRBV7-3 14 CASSLGLGTDTQYF
TRBJ2-3 TRBV4-1 12 CASSQGADTQYF
TRBJ1-2 TRBV12-5 18 CASGMGQQGAVVGYGYTF
TRBJ2-1 TRBV5-5 16 CASSQGQGIGNNEQFF
TRBJ2-3 TRBV5-4 17 CASSPRAGGNTKDTQYF
TRBJ2-3 TRBV2 16 CASRVGGQGASDTQYF
TRBJ2-5 TRBV7-9 14 CASSPTGWQETQYF
TRBJ2-5 TRBV27 10 CASTLREQYF
TRBJ2-7 TRBV5-1 18 CASSLDFAGLAGTYEQYF
TRBJ1-1 TRBV19 14 CASSTTEWNTEAFF
TRBJ1-1 TRBV10-2 13 CASSLAGGTEAFF
TRBJ2-7 TRBV18 14 CASSPGLRTYEQYF
TRBJ2-3 TRBV6-1 14 CAGSLGQATDTQYF
TRBJ2-1 TRBV9 17 CASSVGLRGQPYNEQFF
TRBJ2-2 TRBV6-4 14 CASGGTPGTGELFF
TRBJ2-7 TRBV7-2 13 CASSLTRNYEQYF
TRBJ2-3 TRBV28 14 CASSTGGHSDTQYF
TRBJ2-4 TRBV4-1 18 CASSPGLAGGLAKNIQYF
TRBJ2-7 TRBV9 15 CASTRGGRAGSEQYF
TRBJ2-2 TRBV6-1 15 CASSDGRSDTGELFF
TRBJ1-1 TRBV6-5 13 CASSADRDTEAFF
TRBJ2-5 TRBV27 13 CASSRLPLETQYF
TRBJ2-6 TRBV5-1 16 CASSLGQGAGANVLTF
- TRBV5-4 12 CASTRPGGEQYF
TRBJ2-4 TRBV6-6 13 CASHDRSKNIQYF
TRBJ1-6 TRBV9 14 CASSGGTGGSPLHF
TRBJ2-3 TRBV14 19 CASSQGVWLAGVEQDTQYF
TRBJ2-7 TRBV5-1 13 CASGPGTGLEQYF
TRBJ2-3 TRBV29-1 14 CSGGGGGGADTQYF
TRBJ1-1 TRBV5-1 14 CASSLGQVNTEAFF
TRBJ2-6 TRBV7-9 18 CASSSPGLAGAGANVLTF
TRBJ1-1 TRBV7-9 16 CASFPGGTMWNTEAFF
TRBJ2-1 TRBV11-3 16 CASSLDTRSGSNEQFF
TRBJ1-1 TRBV19 14 CASSINSGTGEAFF
TRBJ1-5 TRBV2 14 CASSPKTDYQPQHF
TRBJ2-7 TRBV25-1 17 CASSHTLGKGVTYEQYF
TRBJ1-3 TRBV19 14 CASSIGGTGNTIYF